This T cell receptor (beta chain) was retrieved from a study of shared clonotypes between healthy human individuals. Background on the study: Ranging from 18 to 49 in age, donors were a couple of women and a few men.

The germline V and J ends were trimmed by 3 bases and 1 base, with 6 bases remaining between them. The CDR3 has 13 amino acids. From germline, CDR1 is LNHDA and CDR2 SQIVND (reference sequence). In regard to this clone: Antigen unknown.

The study, taken as a whole, reports: Although depth was large, rarefaction showed that sequencing of the sorted subsets was incomplete.

The assay was immunoSEQ multiplex PCR, and TCRdb's table has in-frame clones only and misses some. The sample shows a few million clones, around 94% of them seen only once. The TCR sequence derives from a man aged 18 to 29 in good health. The sample comprised naive CD4+ T cells sorted from blood. Documented subset: CD45RA+ positively selected. J is TRBJ1-1 and V is TRBV19; D gene ambiguous. For the CDR3, the DNA is TGTGCCAGTAGTATTGCGGAGAACACTGAAGCTTTCTTT. Amino acid sequence: CASSIAENTEAFF.